The 22 T cell receptor beta chains reported below all come from one sample, sequenced in a study of shared clonotypes between healthy human individuals. This table comes from immunoSEQ multiplex PCR, and its TCRdb copy is limited to in-frame clones, with some not included. The table shows about half a million clones, with 70% to 80% occurring only once. Sequencing used PBMCs. Source of these receptors: a woman aged 40 to 50 in good health. Some clones in this sample may be carry-over from other donors' samples.

This chain connects TRBV10-2 to TRBJ2-6; possibly TRBD1 or TRBD2 for D (6 bases each). Germline lookup yields CDR1 WSHSY and CDR2 SAAADI. With 8 bases removed from V and 4 bases from J, the gap between germline ends came to 18 bases. The CDR3 has 16 residues. The CDR3 reads CASAGTGARGANVLTF. The DNA of the CDR3 is TGCGCCAGCGCGGGAACGGGGGCGCGAGGGGCCAACGTCCTGACTTTC.

This clone was observed a handful of times. V and J are TRBV2 and TRBJ1-5; a possible D gene is TRBD1 (6 bases). CDR1 is SNHLY and CDR2 is FYNNEI in the germline V gene. Trimming took off 2 bases at V and 7 bases at J, with 18 bases between the two ends. This CDR3 spans 16 amino acids. The CDR3 reads CASSELVVTGGQPQHF. In DNA, the CDR3 is TGTGCCAGCAGTGAATTGGTGGTGACAGGTGGGCAGCCCCAGCATTTT.

The chain uses TRBV2 and TRBJ2-1; D is uncertain. Trimming cost V 8 bases and J 0 bases, with 11 bases left between them. There are 14 residues in the CDR3. Germline CDR1 SNHLY, CDR2 FYNNEI. The CDR3 DNA follows: TGTGCCAGCCGAGGCGGAAGCTCCTACAATGAGCAGTTCTTC. Translating gives CASRGGSSYNEQFF.

The chain links TRBV5-6 to TRBJ2-2; 9 bases align to TRBD1. V lost 4 bases and J lost 6; bases outside the gene matches: 7. This CDR3 has 15 residues. Germline CDR1 is SGHDT and CDR2 is YYEEEE. In DNA, the CDR3 is TGTGCCAGCAGCGGTGGGACAGGGAGGCCCGGGGAGCTGTTTTTT. Protein product: CASSGGTGRPGELFF.

The J gene is TRBJ2-1, the V gene TRBV28, with 12 bases lining up with TRBD2. Per the germline V gene, CDR1 is MDHEN and CDR2 is SYDVKM. After removal of 5 bases from V and 0 bases from J, the junction contained 2 bases not matched to a gene. The length of the CDR3 is 16 residues. The CDR3: CASSGLAGSSYNEQFF. The CDR3 region has the DNA TGTGCCAGCAGTGGACTAGCGGGGAGCTCCTACAATGAGCAGTTCTTC. Full variable domain (remainder filled in from reference TRBV28 and TRBJ2-1): DVKVTQSSRYLVKRTGEKVFLECVQDMDHENMFWYRQDPGLGLRLIYFSYDVKMKEKGDIPEGYSVSREKKERFSLILESASTNQTSMYLCASSGLAGSSYNEQFFGPGTRLTVL.

V is TRBV20-1 and J is TRBJ2-5, with D uncertain. V lost 1 base to trimming and J lost 8 bases, with 5 bases between them. Germline V gene lookup returns CDR1 DFQATT and CDR2 SNEGSKA (reference sequence). The CDR3 has 10 amino acids. The CDR3 reads CSARGTTQYF. DNA of the CDR3: TGCAGTGCTAGAGGTACCACCCAGTACTTC.

Concerning this clone: At one of its ends the junction is not consistent with the germline gene, which may arise from a read error. This chain joins TRBV7-7 and TRBJ2-2, with D unclear. Germline CDR1 reads SSHAT; CDR2 reads FNYEAQ (reference sequence). The CDR3 is 18 residues long. This CDR3 is CASSLALKGYLSTGELFF. The CDR3 DNA reads as TGTGCTAGCAGCTTAGCTTTAAAGGGCTACCTGAGCACCGGGGAGCTGTTTTTT.

This clone was observed a single time. J is TRBJ2-5 and V is TRBV15; D remains unclear. Germline V lookup: CDR1 LNHNV, CDR2 YYDKDF (reference sequence). The CDR3 runs 16 residues. Trimming cost V 2 bases and J 1 base, with 14 bases left between them. The chain's CDR3 is CATSRRLAEPQETQYF. DNA of the CDR3: TGTGCCACCAGCAGAAGGCTTGCGGAGCCCCAAGAGACCCAGTACTTC.

V gene TRBV10-3 combines with J gene TRBJ2-7, with TRBD2 matching over 11 bases. The CDR3 is 13 residues long. Germline loops: CDR1 ENHRY, CDR2 SYGVKD. Trimming removed 10 bases from V and 5 bases from J; junction bases left unmatched: 7. The CDR3 DNA reads TGTGCCACTTTAGCGGGAGGGACGGACGAGCAGTACTTC. Translated, it gives CATLAGGTDEQYF.

The rearrangement uses TRBV15 and TRBJ2-7; D unclear. V lost 0 bases and J 0 bases, leaving 6 bases between the germline ends. CDR1 is LNHNV and CDR2 is YYDKDF in the germline V gene (reference sequence). This CDR3 is 14 amino acids long. This CDR3 is CATSREPSSYEQYF. CDR3 nucleotides: TGTGCCACCAGCAGAGAACCTTCCTCCTACGAGCAGTACTTC. Filled out from reference TRBV15 and TRBJ2-7, the complete variable domain reads DAMVIQNPRYQVTQFGKPVTLSCSQTLNHNVMYWYQQKSSQAPKLLFHYYDKDFNNEADTPDNFQSRRPNTSFCFLDIRSPGLGDTAMYLCATSREPSSYEQYFGPGTRLTVT.

This clone was detected only once. The rearrangement uses TRBV5-1 and TRBJ2-7, with 10 positions matching TRBD2. CDR3 length: 16 residues. Germline CDR1 is SGHRS and CDR2 is YFSETQ. Germline trimming cut 4 bases from V and 2 bases from J; bases unmatched to any gene: 9. CDR3 nucleotide sequence: TGCGCCAGCAGCCCAAGGACTAGCGGTGCCACCTACGAGCAGTACTTC. Amino acids: CASSPRTSGATYEQYF.

The V and J genes are TRBV6-1 and TRBJ2-2; TRBD2 matches 8 bases. V lost 8 bases and J lost 7; bases outside the gene matches: 9. The CDR3 is 14 residues long. Germline V gives CDR1 MNHNS, CDR2 SASEGT. CDR3 loop: CASRTSGAIGELFF. CDR3 DNA: TGTGCCAGCCGTACTAGCGGTGCCATCGGGGAGCTGTTTTTT.

Points on this clone: At the DNA level, this CDR3 is encoded by other sequences in the same sample as well. The gene calls are TRBV5-4 and TRBJ1-4; 7 positions agree with TRBD1. Trimming at V came to 3 bases and at J to 2 bases, leaving 1 base not matched to a gene. Germline-derived CDR1 and CDR2 are SGHNT and YYREEE (reference sequence). This CDR3 region has 14 residues. The CDR3 DNA follows: TGTGCCAGCAGCTCGGGACAGACTAATGAAAAACTGTTTTTT. Translation gives CASSSGQTNEKLFF. Full variable domain (outside the CDR3, taken from reference TRBV5-4 and TRBJ1-4): ETGVTQSPTHLIKTRGQQVTLRCSSQSGHNTVSWYQQALGQGPQFIFQYYREEENGRGNFPPRFSGLQFPNYSSELNVNALELDDSALYLCASSSGQTNEKLFFGSGTQLSVL.

This clone was counted ten times or more. Other DNA sequences in the same sample also yield this CDR3. The gene calls are TRBV19 and TRBJ2-1; 8 nucleotides match TRBD2. Germline assignment: CDR1 LNHDA and CDR2 SQIVND (reference sequence). V lost 4 bases and J lost 3; bases outside the gene matches: 5. The CDR3 covers 15 residues. CDR3 region: CASSTPGLDYNEQFF. DNA of the CDR3: TGTGCCAGTAGTACTCCGGGACTAGACTACAATGAGCAGTTCTTC.

The chain couples TRBV28 to TRBJ2-7; either TRBD1 or TRBD2 may supply D (5 bases each). This CDR3 comprises 18 residues. Germline V gene lookup returns CDR1 MDHEN and CDR2 SYDVKM. V was clipped by 3 bases and J by 3 bases, with 24 bases between them. The CDR3 DNA sequence: TGTGCCAGCAGTTTTGTCCCGTATGGCGTGGGGACCGACTACGAGCAGTACTTC. As protein: CASSFVPYGVGTDYEQYF.

The J gene is TRBJ1-4, the V gene TRBV2; no clear D gene. The CDR3 is 13 amino acids. Trimming took off 7 bases at V and 4 bases at J, with 10 bases between the two ends. The germline gives CDR1 SNHLY, CDR2 FYNNEI. This chain's CDR3 is CASKADSNEKLFF. In nucleotides, the CDR3 is TGTGCCAGCAAGGCGGATAGTAATGAAAAACTGTTTTTT.

The chain carries TRBV21-1 and TRBJ1-5; the table gives TRBD1 as D, unverified against the DNA. TRBV21-1 is given as a pseudogene. CDR3 length: 14 residues. CDR3 in amino acids: CASSRASSNQPQHF. The CDR3, as DNA: TGTGCCAGCAGCAGGGCGAGTAGCAATCAGCCCCAGCATTTT.

This clone was detected only a few times. This may stem from a read error, because a much larger clone lies one nucleotide away. The same CDR3 can be traced to other DNA sequences in this sample. V is TRBV11-2 and J is TRBJ1-1; the D gene is possibly TRBD1 (5 bases). The germline CDR1 and CDR2 sequences are SGHAT and FQNNGV. There are 13 residues in the CDR3. The germline V and J ends were trimmed by 2 bases and 1 base, with 5 bases remaining between them. The CDR3 region has the DNA TGTGCCAGCAGCTTAAGGGGGAACACTGAAGCTTTCTTT. This sequence encodes CASSLRGNTEAFF.

The gene calls are TRBV4-1 and TRBJ1-2, with D perhaps matching TRBD1 (6 bases). Germline CDR1 MGHRA, CDR2 YSYEKL. The CDR3 sequence is 15 residues long. V was shortened by 0 bases and J by 3 bases, with 11 bases between the two germline ends. The CDR3 region has the DNA TGCGCCAGCAGCCAAGATGTGGGGGGCCACTATGGCTACACCTTC. It is translated as CASSQDVGGHYGYTF.

CDR3 nucleotide sequence: TGTGCCAGTAGTATGCACACCCTGGGCAATCAGCCCCAGCATTTT. Protein: CASSMHTLGNQPQHF. The chain couples TRBV19 to TRBJ1-5; no clear D gene. Germline lookup yields CDR1 LNHDA and CDR2 SQIVND (reference sequence). V gave up 3 bases and J gave up 2 bases, with 11 bases separating them. This CDR3 has 15 residues.

In this sample, this clone turned up once. The chain employs TRBV29-1 and TRBJ2-5, with D perhaps matching TRBD1 (6 bases). The CDR3 runs to 15 residues. Germline values: CDR1 SQVTM, CDR2 ANQGSEA. Deletions cut 3 bases from V and 3 bases from J, with 17 bases between. This CDR3 is CSVEAPGQKKETQYF. The CDR3 DNA follows: TGCAGCGTTGAGGCTCCGGGACAAAAAAAAGAGACCCAGTACTTC.

This chain joins TRBV6-1 and TRBJ1-3; TRBD1 might be the D (5 bases). Germline CDR1 is MNHNS and CDR2 is SASEGT. V was pared by 6 bases and J by 0 bases, with 12 bases between. The CDR3 length is 15 residues. The CDR3: CASRGTVFSGNTIYF. The CDR3 coding sequence is TGTGCCAGCAGGGGGACGGTCTTCTCTGGAAACACCATATATTTT.